This TCR beta chain was captured in a study of T cells in Graves' hyperthyroidism and ophthalmopathy. RNA transcripts served as the template for amplifying TCR beta CDR3 regions. HTBI primers were employed in a first-round RT-PCR of the TCR CDR3. TCRdb recomputed calls from the multiplex PCR reads with MiXCR, one row per CDR3 protein. The sample includes roughly 500,000 distinct CDR3 sequences, over 35% of them seen just once. Germline V gene data show CDR1 as LNHDA and CDR2 as SQIVND (reference sequence). Trimming stripped 5 bases from V and 11 bases from J, with 16 bases between. This CDR3 is built from 13 residues. Those patients with uncontrolled infection, other autoimmune disease, pregnancy or lactation were excluded.

The source is an adult woman with Graves' disease, either hyperthyroidism or ophthalmopathy (not recorded which). The material sequenced was peripheral blood or thyroid tissue (not recorded which). The V and J genes are TRBV19 and TRBJ1-5; TRBD1 is a possible D gene (6 bases). The CDR3 sequence is CASSGGLGETQHF. Here the CDR3 DNA reads TGTGCCAGTAGTGGGGGGCTAGGCGAGACCCAGCATTTT.